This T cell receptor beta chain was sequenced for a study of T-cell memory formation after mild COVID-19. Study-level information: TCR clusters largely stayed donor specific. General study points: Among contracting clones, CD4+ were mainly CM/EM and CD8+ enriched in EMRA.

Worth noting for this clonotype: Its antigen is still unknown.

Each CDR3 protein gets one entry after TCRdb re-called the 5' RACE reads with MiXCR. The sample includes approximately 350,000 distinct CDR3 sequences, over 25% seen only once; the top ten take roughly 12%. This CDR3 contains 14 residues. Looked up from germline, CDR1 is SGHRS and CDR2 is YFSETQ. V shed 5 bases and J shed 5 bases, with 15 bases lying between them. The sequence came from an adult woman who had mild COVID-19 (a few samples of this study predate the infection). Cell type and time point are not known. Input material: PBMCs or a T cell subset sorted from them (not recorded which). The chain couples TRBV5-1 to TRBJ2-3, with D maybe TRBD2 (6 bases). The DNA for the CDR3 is TGCGCCAGCAGTCCCGTCCTGGGAGGAGATACGCAGTATTTT. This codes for CASSPVLGGDTQYF.